These T cell receptor beta chains were read from a single sample in a study of OX40 agonist ivuxolimab in advanced cancers. The table came from immunoSEQ multiplex PCR; TCRdb's copy has only in-frame clones and leaves some out. The table lists tens of thousands of clones, nearly 80% of them singletons, with 9.5% to 15% in the top ten. Sequencing used CD4+ or CD8+ T cells sorted from blood, obtained in a trial of the OX40 agonist ivuxolimab. These receptors were obtained from an adult with an advanced solid tumor such as melanoma, head and neck, liver or kidney cancer. CDR3s include the opening cysteine and the closing phenylalanine or tryptophan. The D gene is left open where the match is weak. Clone size is not always given. Where it is, it says once, few, many or a class for expanded clones.

>TRBD1|-|TRBJ2-5|TRBV28
CASSLVQGAKETQYF
TGTGCCAGCAGTTTAGTACAGGGGGCTAAGGAGACCCAGTACTTC
>TRBD2|-|TRBJ2-5|TRBV7-3
CASSISGRGETQYF
TGTGCCAGCAGCATTAGCGGGAGAGGAGAGACCCAGTACTTC
>-|-|TRBJ2-5|TRBV28
CASTPFSGVEETQYF
TGTGCCAGCACGCCGTTTTCTGGGGTTGAGGAGACCCAGTACTTC
>-|-|TRBJ2-1|TRBV5-1
CASSFNNEQFF
TGCGCCAGCAGCTTTAACAATGAGCAGTTCTTC
>-|-|TRBJ2-5|TRBV27
CASSPRDSPYQETQYF
TGTGCCAGCAGTCCACGGGACTCCCCGTACCAAGAGACCCAGTACTTC
>-|-|TRBJ2-2|TRBV5-6
CASSFPQANTGELFF
TGTGCCAGCAGCTTCCCACAAGCCAACACCGGGGAGCTGTTTTTT
>TRBD2|-|TRBJ2-1|TRBV7-9
CASRGLVNEQFF
TGTGCCAGCAGGGGACTAGTAAATGAGCAGTTCTTC
>-|-|TRBJ1-6|TRBV27
CASSLVDSHNSPLHF
TGTGCCAGCAGCCTAGTAGACAGTCATAATTCACCCCTCCACTTT
>-|-|TRBJ2-5|TRBV28
CASNSGALRAQYF
TGTGCCAGCAATTCAGGTGCCCTCCGGGCCCAGTACTTC
>-|-|TRBJ1-2|TRBV30
CAWSLGSDYGYTF
TGTGCCTGGAGCCTGGGGTCCGACTATGGCTACACCTTC
>-|-|TRBJ2-7|TRBV4-3
CASSQGTDGIYEQYF
TGCGCCAGCAGCCAAGGGACAGACGGGATCTACGAGCAGTACTTC
>TRBD1|-|TRBJ1-6|TRBV9
CASTPTGGNSPLHF
TGTGCCAGCACCCCGACAGGGGGGAATTCACCCCTCCACTTT
>TRBD2|-|TRBJ2-1|TRBV28
CASPPPGTSGYNEQFF
TGTGCCAGTCCCCCGCCCGGGACTAGCGGGTACAATGAGCAGTTCTTC
>-|medium-sized|TRBJ2-7|TRBV19
CASSMKGGNEQYF
TGTGCCAGTAGTATGAAGGGTGGTAACGAGCAGTACTTC
>TRBD2|few|TRBJ2-5|TRBV4-1
CASSQDAGGIKTQYF
TGCGCCAGCAGCCAAGACGCGGGGGGGATCAAGACCCAGTACTTC
>-|-|TRBJ1-5|TRBV28
CASSSRLSSNQPQHF
TGTGCCAGCAGTTCTCGCCTGTCTAGCAATCAGCCCCAGCATTTT
>TRBD2|-|TRBJ2-7|TRBV5-1
CASSSGTSGEQYF
TGCGCCAGCAGCTCCGGGACTAGCGGCGAGCAGTACTTC
>-|-|TRBJ2-7|TRBV28
CASSLGWTYEQYF
TGTGCCAGCAGTTTGGGGTGGACCTACGAGCAGTACTTC
>-|once|TRBJ1-2|TRBV28
CASSLGGGAPINYGYTF
TGTGCCAGCAGCCTGGGAGGGGGGGCTCCCATAAACTATGGCTACACCTTC
>-|-|TRBJ2-3|TRBV27
CASRTLEGTDTQYF
TGTGCCAGCAGGACACTGGAAGGCACAGATACGCAGTATTTT
>TRBD2|-|TRBJ2-7|TRBV7-2
CASSSGLGPYEQYF
TGTGCCAGCAGCTCGGGACTAGGACCCTACGAGCAGTACTTC
>-|-|TRBJ2-7|TRBV6-1
CASSELSEQYF
TGTGCCAGCAGTGAACTGAGCGAGCAGTACTTC
>-|-|TRBJ1-5|TRBV19
CASSISGGNQPQHF
TGTGCCAGTAGTATTTCGGGAGGCAATCAGCCCCAGCATTTT
>-|-|TRBJ2-5|TRBV4-1
CASSQVGAVQETQYF
TGCGCCAGCAGCCAAGTCGGGGCGGTTCAAGAGACCCAGTACTTC
>TRBD2|-|TRBJ2-7|TRBV6-6
CASRSSSGTSVSEQYF
TGTGCCAGCAGGTCCTCCTCCGGGACTAGTGTCTCCGAGCAGTACTTC
>-|few|TRBJ2-2|TRBV19
CASSMVERRSTGELFF
TGTGCCAGTAGTATGGTGGAGCGCCGATCCACCGGGGAGCTGTTTTTT
>TRBD2|-|TRBJ2-7|TRBV27
CASSLRASGGDEQYF
TGTGCCAGCAGTTTAAGGGCTAGCGGGGGGGACGAGCAGTACTTC
>TRBD1|-|TRBJ2-2|TRBV11-2
CASSWTGGFTGELFF
TGTGCCAGCAGCTGGACAGGGGGCTTCACCGGGGAGCTGTTTTTT
>-|-|TRBJ1-1|TRBV7-2
CASSLGVQTTGGTEAFF
TGTGCCAGCAGCTTAGGAGTGCAAACTACCGGGGGAACTGAAGCTTTCTTT
>-|once|TRBJ2-3|TRBV18
CASSPENTQYF
TGTGCCAGCTCACCAGAAAATACGCAGTATTTT
>TRBD1|-|TRBJ2-7|TRBV10-3
CAISPGQGNHEQYF
TGTGCCATCAGCCCGGGACAGGGGAACCACGAGCAGTACTTC
>-|-|TRBJ1-5|TRBV28
CATQVGGWNQPQHF
TGTGCCACCCAGGTGGGGGGTTGGAATCAGCCCCAGCATTTT
>-|-|TRBJ2-7|TRBV20-1
CSVGDFYEQYF
TGCAGTGTAGGGGACTTCTACGAGCAGTACTTC
>TRBD2|-|TRBJ2-5|TRBV7-2
CASSRTSGSVGKTQYF
TGTGCCAGCAGCCGGACTAGCGGGAGTGTAGGAAAGACCCAGTACTTC
>TRBD1|-|TRBJ2-7|TRBV28
CASSIRQGEQYF
TGTGCCAGCAGTATTCGACAGGGCGAGCAGTACTTC
>-|few|TRBJ1-2|TRBV2
CASRDSLFYGYTF
TGTGCCAGCAGGGACAGCTTGTTCTATGGCTACACCTTC
>TRBD1|few|TRBJ2-7|TRBV6-5
CASSYYGQADEQYF
TGTGCCAGCAGTTACTATGGACAGGCCGACGAGCAGTACTTC
>-|few|TRBJ1-4|TRBV28
CASSTSGGGANEKLFF
TGTGCCAGCAGTACTAGCGGTGGGGGAGCTAATGAAAAACTGTTTTTT
>TRBD1|-|TRBJ2-5|TRBV5-4
CASRPDRGRETQYF
TGTGCCAGCAGACCGGACAGGGGAAGAGAGACCCAGTACTTC
>-|-|TRBJ2-7|TRBV7-9
CASSLVAESSYEQYF
TGTGCCAGCAGCTTAGTTGCCGAGAGCTCCTACGAGCAGTACTTC
>-|-|TRBJ2-2|TRBV7-3
CASSFGGVDTGELFF
TGTGCCAGCAGCTTCGGCGGGGTTGACACCGGGGAGCTGTTTTTT
>-|-|TRBJ2-7|TRBV21-1
CASSKAGWVPTCYEQYF
TGTGCCAGCAGCAAGGCGGGATGGGTCCCGACCTGCTACGAGCAGTACTTC
>TRBD2|-|TRBJ2-7|TRBV9
CASSVESGSEQYF
TGTGCCAGCAGCGTAGAGAGCGGGAGCGAGCAGTACTTC
>-|-|TRBJ2-5|TRBV28
CASSPGNRVAETQYF
TGTGCCAGCAGTCCCGGGAACAGGGTGGCGGAGACCCAGTACTTC
>-|-|TRBJ1-6|TRBV12-5
CASGIEGVDNSPLHF
TGTGCTAGTGGGATTGAAGGAGTGGATAATTCACCCCTCCACTTT